This TCR beta chain was captured in a study of CD8+ T cells in alopecia areata (dated by TCRdb to the late 2010s). About the full investigation: The treated patients, all with moderate-to-severe alopecia areata, were enrolled in an open-label pilot trial of oral tofacitinib given at 5 to 10 mg twice daily. The SALT score, which quantifies the percentage of affected scalp surface area, was used to measure disease severity in treated patients. Scalp tissue and sorted CD4+ and CD8+ peripheral blood T cells from patchy and totalis/universalis alopecia areata patients and from healthy controls were covered by human TCRbeta sequencing. To study T cell clonal expansion in alopecia areata, the researchers applied high-throughput TCRbeta sequencing to both the C3H/HeJ mouse model and human patients. The RNA source kit depended on sample type: the PAXgene miRNA kit for fixed scalp, the miRNeasy kit for PBMCs, and the RNeasy kit for mouse skin. Tofacitinib-treated patients had biopsies at baseline and at 4 and 24 weeks of treatment, with a later scalp biopsy in several patients. Tofacitinib was administered for 6 to 18 months, and 6 months of follow-up off drug were then conducted to assess delayed response and recurrence. TCRbeta CDR3 regions were amplified by immunoSEQ multiplex PCR with 35 Vbeta forward and 13 Jbeta reverse primers. Scalp clonality was compared among normal scalp (n=4), patchy alopecia areata scalp (n=8), and alopecia totalis/universalis scalp (n=8). Study-level results and caveats: Resident alphabeta T cells in normal human skin are also sequenced, complicating scalp TCR repertoire analysis, unlike mouse skin dominated by gammadelta T cells. Many expanded lesional clones persisted in scalp and blood during tofacitinib treatment, which may partly explain relapse after stopping treatment. Scalp clonality and the number of expanded CD8+ clones among the top 100 scalp clones were significantly decreased by tofacitinib. The treated cohort was small, with a single nonresponder, so links between baseline CD8+ expansion and response need larger studies. Compared with normal scalp, lesional scalp had higher clonality and more expanded CD8+ clones, particularly in alopecia totalis/universalis, a pattern that suggests antigenic drive. Shared TCR sequences between patients were less evident than in mice, which may be partly attributable to HLA diversity in the patient population.

Cut back by 5 bases and 4 bases, the V and J ends lie 14 bases apart. Spanning cysteine to phenylalanine, the CDR3 consists of 14 amino acids. Here the CDR3 DNA is all that survives: 42 bases in frame from base 1. CDR1 and CDR2, per the germline V gene, are SGHVS and FNYEAQ. Library generation was performed with the immunoSEQ multiplex PCR assay. To provide template for TCR sequencing, every sample had RNA extracted and reverse transcribed into cDNA. SuperScript III was used for first-strand cDNA synthesis, primed with a 2:1 mix of oligo-dT and random hexamers. A synthetic immune receptor repertoire was used to assess amplification bias, and residual bias was removed computationally. The authors processed their data as follows. Raw reads were preprocessed to remove errors, and CDR3 was defined according to IMGT conventions as the region from the conserved cysteine to phenylalanine. Clonality was calculated as 1 minus Shannon entropy normalized by log2 of the number of productive unique TCRs. Whether scalp clones were CD4 or CD8 was inferred by matching scalp TCRbeta sequences against CD4 and CD8 repertoires sorted from blood. This is the immuneACCESS table as TCRdb keeps it, with only in-frame sequences that have V and J called. A part of the clones is gone; compared with another copy, unresolved V genes explain less than half, and the rest is unexplained. The V and J calls and the clone size are those of that table, but D and trimming were determined from the DNA. The sample has about 140,000 clones on record, 85% to 90% of them singletons. The ten largest clones add up to roughly 13% of the sample.

On this clone: What this receptor recognizes is not known. No base quality information exists; no much larger clone differs at one position.

Taken with the paper, the label for time point translates to: less than five weeks on oral tofacitinib. Explained via the paper, the treatment or condition label denotes: oral pan-JAK inhibitor, 5-10 mg twice daily. Lesional scalp punch biopsies and peripheral blood were collected from alopecia areata patients. PBMCs were isolated by density centrifugation and stained for CD3, CD4 and CD8, after which CD4+ and CD8+ T cells were sorted on a FACSAria. The source was CD8+ T cells sorted from blood, collected at week 4, from a patient treated with tofacitinib. This receptor was obtained from a human donor with alopecia areata. The chain is made from TRBV7-6 and TRBJ2-5, with the identity of the D gene unclear. The CDR3 loop reads CASSPMGPGETQYF. The DNA reads as follows: TGTGCCAGCAGCCCCATGGGTCCGGGAGAGACCCAGTACTTC.